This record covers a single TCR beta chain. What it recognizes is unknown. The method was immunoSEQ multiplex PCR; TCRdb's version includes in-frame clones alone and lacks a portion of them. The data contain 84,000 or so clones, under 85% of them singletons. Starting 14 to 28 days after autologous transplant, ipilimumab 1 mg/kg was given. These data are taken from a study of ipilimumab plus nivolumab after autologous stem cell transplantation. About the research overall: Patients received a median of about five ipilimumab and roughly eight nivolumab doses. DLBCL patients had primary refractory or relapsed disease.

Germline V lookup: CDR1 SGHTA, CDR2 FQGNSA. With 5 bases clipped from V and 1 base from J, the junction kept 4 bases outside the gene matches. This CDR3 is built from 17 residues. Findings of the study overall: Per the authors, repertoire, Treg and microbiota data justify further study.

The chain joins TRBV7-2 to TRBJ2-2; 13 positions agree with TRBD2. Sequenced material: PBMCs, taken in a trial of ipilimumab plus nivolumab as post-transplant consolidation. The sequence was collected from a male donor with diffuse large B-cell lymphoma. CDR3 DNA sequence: TGTGCCAGCAGCCGGACTAGCGGGGGCCTGAACACCGGGGAGCTGTTTTTT. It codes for CASSRTSGGLNTGELFF.